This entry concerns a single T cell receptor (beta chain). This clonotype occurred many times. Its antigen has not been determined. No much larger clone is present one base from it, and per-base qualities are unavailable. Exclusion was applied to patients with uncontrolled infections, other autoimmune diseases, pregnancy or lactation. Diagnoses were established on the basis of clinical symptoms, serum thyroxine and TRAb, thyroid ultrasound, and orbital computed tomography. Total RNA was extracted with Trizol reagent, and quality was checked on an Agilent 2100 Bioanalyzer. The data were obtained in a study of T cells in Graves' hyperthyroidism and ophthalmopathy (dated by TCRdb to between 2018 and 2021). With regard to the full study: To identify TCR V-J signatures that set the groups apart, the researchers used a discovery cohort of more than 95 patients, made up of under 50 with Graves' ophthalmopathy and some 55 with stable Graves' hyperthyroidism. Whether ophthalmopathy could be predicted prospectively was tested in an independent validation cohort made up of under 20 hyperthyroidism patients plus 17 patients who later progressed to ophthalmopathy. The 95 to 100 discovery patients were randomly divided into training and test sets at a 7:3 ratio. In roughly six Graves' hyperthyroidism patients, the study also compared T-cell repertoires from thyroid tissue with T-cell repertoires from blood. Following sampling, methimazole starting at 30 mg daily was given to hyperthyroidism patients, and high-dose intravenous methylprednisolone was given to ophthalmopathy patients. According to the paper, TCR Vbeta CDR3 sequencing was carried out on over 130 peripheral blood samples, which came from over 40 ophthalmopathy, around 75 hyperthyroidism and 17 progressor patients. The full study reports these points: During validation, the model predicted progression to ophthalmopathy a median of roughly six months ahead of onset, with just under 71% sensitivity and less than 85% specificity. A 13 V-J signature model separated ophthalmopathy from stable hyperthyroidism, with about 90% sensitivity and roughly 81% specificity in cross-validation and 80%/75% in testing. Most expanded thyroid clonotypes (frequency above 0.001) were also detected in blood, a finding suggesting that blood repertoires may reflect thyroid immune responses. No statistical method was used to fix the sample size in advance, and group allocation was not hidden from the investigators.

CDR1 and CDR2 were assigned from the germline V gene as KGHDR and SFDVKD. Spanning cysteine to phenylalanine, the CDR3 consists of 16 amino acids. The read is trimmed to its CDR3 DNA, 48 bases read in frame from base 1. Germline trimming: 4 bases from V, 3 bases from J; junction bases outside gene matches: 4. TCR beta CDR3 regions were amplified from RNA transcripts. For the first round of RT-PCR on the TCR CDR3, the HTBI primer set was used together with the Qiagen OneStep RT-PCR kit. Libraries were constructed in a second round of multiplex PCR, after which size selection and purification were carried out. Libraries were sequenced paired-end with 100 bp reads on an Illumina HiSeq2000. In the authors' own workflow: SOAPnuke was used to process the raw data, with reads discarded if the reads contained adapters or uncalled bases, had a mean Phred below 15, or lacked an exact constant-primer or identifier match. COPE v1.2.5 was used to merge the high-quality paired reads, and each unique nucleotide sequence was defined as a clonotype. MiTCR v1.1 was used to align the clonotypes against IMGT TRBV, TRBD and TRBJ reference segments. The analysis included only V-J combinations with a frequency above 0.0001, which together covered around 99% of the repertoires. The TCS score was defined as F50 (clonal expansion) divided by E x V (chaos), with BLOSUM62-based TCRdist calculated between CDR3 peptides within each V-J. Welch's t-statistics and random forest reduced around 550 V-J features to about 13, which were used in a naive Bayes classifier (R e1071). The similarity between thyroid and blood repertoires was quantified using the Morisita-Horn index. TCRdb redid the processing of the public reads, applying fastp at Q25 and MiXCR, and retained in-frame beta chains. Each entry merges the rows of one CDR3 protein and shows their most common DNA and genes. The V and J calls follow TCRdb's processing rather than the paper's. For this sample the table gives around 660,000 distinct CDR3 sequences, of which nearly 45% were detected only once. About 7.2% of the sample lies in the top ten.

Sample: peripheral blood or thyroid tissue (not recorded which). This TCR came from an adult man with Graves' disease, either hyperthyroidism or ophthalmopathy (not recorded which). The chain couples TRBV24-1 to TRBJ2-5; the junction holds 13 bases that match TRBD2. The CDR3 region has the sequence CATSEDGTSGKETQYF. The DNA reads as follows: TGTGCCACCAGTGAAGACGGGACTAGCGGGAAAGAGACCCAGTACTTC.